The 8 T cell receptor beta chains given below trace back to one sample, sequenced in a study of early T cells in non-severe SARS-CoV-2 infection. TCRdb reanalysed the 5' RACE reads using MiXCR and keeps one entry per CDR3 protein. The sample lists some 71,000 distinct CDR3 sequences, 10% to 12% seen once, with about 6% in the top ten. Sequenced material: whole blood, taken at baseline. These receptors all stem from an adult who was a healthcare worker with PCR-confirmed SARS-CoV-2 infection or an uninfected control (not recorded which).

This chain links TRBV29-1 with TRBJ1-4, with TRBD1 matching over 8 bases. Germline V gene data show CDR1 as SQVTM and CDR2 as ANQGSEA. The CDR3 is 14 amino acids. V lost 6 bases to trimming and J lost 0 bases; unmatched junction nucleotides: 3. In DNA, the CDR3 is TGCAGCGTGGGACAGGCAACAACTAATGAAAAACTGTTTTTT. Translated: CSVGQATTNEKLFF. Combining the CDR3 with reference TRBV29-1 and TRBJ1-4 gives the whole variable domain SAVISQKPSRDICQRGTSLTIQCQVDSQVTMMFWYRQQPGQSLTLIATANQGSEATYESGFVIDKFPISRPNLTFSTLTVSNMSPEDSSIYLCSVGQATTNEKLFFGSGTQLSVL.

This clonotype was seen a handful of times. The V and J genes are TRBV7-6 and TRBJ2-7, with TRBD1 as a possible D gene (7 bases). This CDR3 contains 15 residues. V gave up 1 base and J gave up 3 bases, with 13 bases separating them. Germline V gene data show CDR1 as SGHVS and CDR2 as FNYEAQ. Here the CDR3 reads CASSLGQGGGYEQYF. In DNA form, the CDR3 reads TGTGCCAGCAGCTTAGGACAGGGAGGCGGCTACGAGCAGTACTTC.

In this sample, this clonotype turned up a few times. The rearrangement joins TRBV18 to TRBJ1-1, with a possible D match to TRBD1 (5 bases). The germline V and J ends were trimmed by 0 bases and 4 bases, with 9 bases remaining between them. From germline, CDR1 is KGHSH and CDR2 LQKENI. This CDR3 is 14 amino acids long. CDR3 amino acids: CASSPPRVGTEAFF. The CDR3 nucleotides read TGTGCCAGCTCACCACCCAGGGTGGGCACTGAAGCTTTCTTT.

This rearrangement joins TRBV28 to TRBJ2-7; TRBD1 might be the D (5 bases). In germline, CDR1 is MDHEN, CDR2 SYDVKM. The CDR3 sequence is 13 residues long. V lost 7 bases to trimming and J lost 0 bases, with 10 bases between them. The CDR3 DNA reads as TGTGCCAGCATTGGCAGGGACTCCTACGAGCAGTACTTC. It codes for CASIGRDSYEQYF.

The V and J genes are TRBV3-1 and TRBJ2-3; either TRBD1 or TRBD2 may fit D (5 bases each). Looked up from germline, CDR1 is LGHDT and CDR2 is YNNKEL (reference sequence). The CDR3 consists of 14 residues. Trimming left V 4 bases short and J 2 bases short, with 10 bases between. The CDR3 DNA reads as TGTGCCAGCAGCCCAAGGGACGACACAGATACGCAGTATTTT. Amino acids: CASSPRDDTDTQYF.

The chain employs TRBV29-1 and TRBJ2-2; D uncertain. The germline V and J ends were trimmed by 3 bases and 11 bases, with 13 bases remaining between them. Per the germline V gene, CDR1 is SQVTM and CDR2 is ANQGSEA. The CDR3 covers 12 residues. This chain's CDR3 is CSVELLDGELFF. CDR3 nucleotide sequence: TGCAGCGTTGAGCTGTTAGACGGCGAGCTGTTTTTT.

This clonotype was found a few times. V and J are TRBV7-9 and TRBJ2-7, with D perhaps assigned TRBD1 or TRBD2 (5 bases each). CDR1 SEHNR and CDR2 FQNEAQ come from the germline V gene (reference sequence). The CDR3 totals 16 residues. V lost 4 bases and J lost 5, with 21 bases in between. DNA for the CDR3: TGTGCCAGCAGCTCCCCCGAGGGGACCCCATCTGACGAGCAGTACTTC. Translation: CASSSPEGTPSDEQYF.

The V call is TRBV6-5, the J call TRBJ2-1, with 7 bases identical to TRBD2. Looked up from germline, CDR1 is MNHEY and CDR2 is SVGAGI. CDR3 size: 11 residues. J gave up 9 bases and V 7 bases, and 3 bases lay outside the gene matches. CDR3: CASIGEGEQFF. Written as DNA, the CDR3 is TGTGCCAGCATCGGGGAGGGTGAGCAGTTCTTC.